This T cell receptor beta chain originates from a study of long-term antiretroviral therapy in people with HIV. Study-level points and caveats: Clonal populations expanded prior to ART predominated within the repertoire at all time points. An increase in diversity followed ART, yet levels stayed below transplant donor controls. HIV repertoires showed narrower CDR3 length ranges than controls.

On this clone itself: Its antigen is undetermined.

Researchers ran immunoSEQ v3.0 at survey level. Roughly 35,000-50,000 T-cell genomes per sample were the sequencing target. Assay used: immunoSEQ multiplex PCR; TCRdb lists only in-frame clones, some missing. Of 30,000 to 40,000 clones in the sample, 70% to 90% were seen once. Trimming took 0 bases from V and 13 from J, leaving 15 bases between them. This CDR3 region has 13 residues. Germline values: CDR1 LGHNA, CDR2 YNFKEQ. The chain carries TRBV4-2 and TRBJ2-5; possible D gene TRBD1, 6 bases. This sequence originates from a man between 18 and 29 years old with HIV. Sequences were derived from unsorted PBMCs, sampled 2.2 years after starting antiretroviral therapy. The CDR3 loop reads CASSQDDKGVWYF. The CDR3 DNA sequence: TGTGCCAGCAGCCAAGACGATAAGGGGGTCTGGTACTTC.